This T cell receptor beta chain was profiled in a study of identical twins. Study-level results: The study reached conclusions through statistical analysis that was cross-sectional, not following the same donors. Within cord blood, abundant beta clonotypes carried fewer insertions, but memory repertoires showed no such trend. Low generation probability was overrepresented in out-of-frame alpha sequences shared by twins.

This clonotype has only one observation. Antigen: not known. The germline V gene has CDR1 SGHNT and CDR2 YENEEA. The trim removed 5 bases at V and 5 bases at J, leaving 3 bases unmatched. The CDR3 is made up of 12 amino acids. A universal primer site came from template switching; cDNA carried unique molecular identifiers. MiXCR was run by TCRdb on the 5' RACE reads, yielding one entry per CDR3 protein. The table records under 250,000 distinct CDR3 sequences, roughly 10% of them present only once. The clonotype was recovered from a young woman in good health. Sequenced input: memory (CD45RO+) T cells sorted from blood. The chain couples TRBV11-3 to TRBJ2-7; 7 bases fit TRBD1. The CDR3 region has the DNA TGTGCCAGCAGCCACAGGGGCGACGAGCAGTACTTC. It encodes CASSHRGDEQYF.